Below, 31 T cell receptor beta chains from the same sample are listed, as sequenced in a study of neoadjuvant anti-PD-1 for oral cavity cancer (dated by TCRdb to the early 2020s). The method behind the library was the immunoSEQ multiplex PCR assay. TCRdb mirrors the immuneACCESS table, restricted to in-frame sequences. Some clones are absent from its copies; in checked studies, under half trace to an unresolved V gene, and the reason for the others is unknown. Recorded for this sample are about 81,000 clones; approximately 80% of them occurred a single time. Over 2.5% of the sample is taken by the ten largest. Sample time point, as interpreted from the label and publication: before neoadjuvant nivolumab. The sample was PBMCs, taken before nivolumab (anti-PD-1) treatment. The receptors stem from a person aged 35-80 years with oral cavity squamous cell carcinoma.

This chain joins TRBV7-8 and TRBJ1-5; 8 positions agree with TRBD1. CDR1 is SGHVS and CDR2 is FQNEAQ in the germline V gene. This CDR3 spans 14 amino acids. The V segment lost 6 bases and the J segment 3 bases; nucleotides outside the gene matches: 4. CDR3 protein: CASSPTGDNQPQHF. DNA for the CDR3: TGTGCCAGCAGTCCGACAGGGGACAATCAGCCCCAGCATTTT.

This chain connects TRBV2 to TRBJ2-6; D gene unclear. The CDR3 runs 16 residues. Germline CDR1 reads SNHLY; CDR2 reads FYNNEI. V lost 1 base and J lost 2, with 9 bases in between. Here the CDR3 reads CASSEGPTTGANVLTF. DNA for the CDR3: TGTGCCAGCAGTGAAGGACCGACGACTGGGGCCAACGTCCTGACTTTC. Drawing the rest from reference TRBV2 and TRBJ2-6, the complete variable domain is EPEVTQTPSHQVTQMGQEVILRCVPISNHLYFYWYRQILGQKVEFLVSFYNNEISEKSEIFDDQFSVERPDGSNFTLKIRSTKLEDSAMYFCASSEGPTTGANVLTFGAGSRLTVL.

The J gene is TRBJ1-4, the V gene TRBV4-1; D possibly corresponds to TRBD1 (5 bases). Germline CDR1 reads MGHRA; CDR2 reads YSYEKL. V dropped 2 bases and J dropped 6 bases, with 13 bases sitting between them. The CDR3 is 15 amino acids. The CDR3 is CASSQFAGRDEKLFF. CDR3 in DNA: TGCGCCAGCAGCCAATTTGCAGGGCGGGATGAAAAACTGTTTTTT.

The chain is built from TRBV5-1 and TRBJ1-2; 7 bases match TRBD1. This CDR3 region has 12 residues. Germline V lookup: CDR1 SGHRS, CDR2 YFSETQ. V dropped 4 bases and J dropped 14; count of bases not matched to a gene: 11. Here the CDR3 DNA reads TGCGCCAGCAGCCCACAGGGGTACCCGGGTACCTTC. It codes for CASSPQGYPGTF.

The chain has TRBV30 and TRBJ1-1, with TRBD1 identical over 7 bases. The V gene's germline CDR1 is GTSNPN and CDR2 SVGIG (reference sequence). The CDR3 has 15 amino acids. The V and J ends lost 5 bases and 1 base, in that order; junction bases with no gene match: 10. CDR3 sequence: CAWLPTGRANTEAFF. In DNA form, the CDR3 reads TGTGCCTGGTTGCCGACAGGGCGAGCGAACACTGAAGCTTTCTTT.

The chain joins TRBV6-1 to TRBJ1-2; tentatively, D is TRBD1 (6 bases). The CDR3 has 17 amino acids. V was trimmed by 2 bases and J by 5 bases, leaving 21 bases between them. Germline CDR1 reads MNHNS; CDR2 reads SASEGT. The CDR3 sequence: CASSEYGWGQEVYGYTF. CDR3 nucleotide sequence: TGTGCCAGCAGTGAATACGGGTGGGGGCAGGAGGTATATGGCTACACCTTC.

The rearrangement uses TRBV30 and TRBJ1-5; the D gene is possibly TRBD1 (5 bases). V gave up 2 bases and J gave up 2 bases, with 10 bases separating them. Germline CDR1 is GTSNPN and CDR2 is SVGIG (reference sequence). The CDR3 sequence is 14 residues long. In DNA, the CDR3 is TGTGCCTGGAGTAGGCAGGGCGGCAATCAGCCCCAGCATTTT. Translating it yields CAWSRQGGNQPQHF.

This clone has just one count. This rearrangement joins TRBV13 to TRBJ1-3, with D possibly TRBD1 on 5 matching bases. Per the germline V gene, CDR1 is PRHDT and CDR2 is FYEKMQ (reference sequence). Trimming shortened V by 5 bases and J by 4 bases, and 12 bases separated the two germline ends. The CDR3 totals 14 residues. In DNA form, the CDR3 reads TGTGCCAGCAGCCCGACAGTGGCGGGAAACACCATATATTTT. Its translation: CASSPTVAGNTIYF.

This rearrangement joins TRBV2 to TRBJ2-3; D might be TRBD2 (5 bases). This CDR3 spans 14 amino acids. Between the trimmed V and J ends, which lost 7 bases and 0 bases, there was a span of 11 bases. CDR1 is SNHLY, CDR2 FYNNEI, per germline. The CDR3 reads CASKASGSTDTQYF. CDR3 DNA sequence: TGTGCCAGCAAAGCCAGCGGCAGCACAGATACGCAGTATTTT.

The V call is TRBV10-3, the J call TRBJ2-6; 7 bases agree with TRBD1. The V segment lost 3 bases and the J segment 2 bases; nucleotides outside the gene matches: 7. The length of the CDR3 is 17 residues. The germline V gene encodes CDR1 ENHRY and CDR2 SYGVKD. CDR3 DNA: TGTGCCATCAGTGACCGACAGGGAAGGACTGGGGCCAACGTCCTGACTTTC. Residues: CAISDRQGRTGANVLTF.

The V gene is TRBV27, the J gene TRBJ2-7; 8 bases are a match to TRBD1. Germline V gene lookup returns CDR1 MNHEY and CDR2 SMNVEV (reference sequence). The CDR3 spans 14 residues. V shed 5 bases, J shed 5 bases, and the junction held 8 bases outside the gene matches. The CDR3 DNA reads TGTGCCAGCAGTCCGCGGACAGGGCTAAACGAGCAGTACTTC. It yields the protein CASSPRTGLNEQYF.

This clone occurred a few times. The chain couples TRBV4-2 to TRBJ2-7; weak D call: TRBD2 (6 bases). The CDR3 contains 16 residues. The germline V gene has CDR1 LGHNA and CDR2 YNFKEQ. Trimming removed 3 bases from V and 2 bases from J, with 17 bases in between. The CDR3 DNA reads TGTGCCAGCAGCCAGGATCTCCGGGACTTCCCCTACGAGCAGTACTTC. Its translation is CASSQDLRDFPYEQYF.

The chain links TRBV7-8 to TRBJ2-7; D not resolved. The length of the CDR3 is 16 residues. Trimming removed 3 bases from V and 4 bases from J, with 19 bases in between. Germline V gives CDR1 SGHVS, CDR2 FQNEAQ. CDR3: CASSLGTTPILYEQYF. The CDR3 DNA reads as TGTGCCAGCAGCTTGGGCACAACGCCCATTTTATACGAGCAGTACTTC. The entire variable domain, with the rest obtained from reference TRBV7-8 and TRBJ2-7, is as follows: GAGVSQSPRYKVAKRGQDVALRCDPISGHVSLFWYQQALGQGPEFLTYFQNEAQLDKSGLPSDRFFAERPEGSVSTLKIQRTQQEDSAVYLCASSLGTTPILYEQYFGPGTRLTVT.

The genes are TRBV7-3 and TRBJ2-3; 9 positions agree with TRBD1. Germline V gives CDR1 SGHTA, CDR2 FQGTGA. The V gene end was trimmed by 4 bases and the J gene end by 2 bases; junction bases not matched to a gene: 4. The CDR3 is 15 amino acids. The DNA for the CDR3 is TGTGCCAGCAGCTACCGGGACAGGGCCACAGATACGCAGTATTTT. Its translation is CASSYRDRATDTQYF.

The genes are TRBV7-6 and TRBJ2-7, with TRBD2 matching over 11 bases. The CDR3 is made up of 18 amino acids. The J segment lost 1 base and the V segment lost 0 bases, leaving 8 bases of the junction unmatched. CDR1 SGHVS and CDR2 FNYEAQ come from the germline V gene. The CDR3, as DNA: TGTGCCAGCAGCTTAGCTGTAGCGGGACTAGCGGAATCCTACGAGCAGTACTTC. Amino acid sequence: CASSLAVAGLAESYEQYF.

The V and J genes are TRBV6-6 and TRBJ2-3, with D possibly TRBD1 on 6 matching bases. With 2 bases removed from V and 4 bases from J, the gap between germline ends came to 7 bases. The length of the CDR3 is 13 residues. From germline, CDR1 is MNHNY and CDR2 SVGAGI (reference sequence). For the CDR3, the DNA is TGTGCCAGCAGTTACAGGGGGTCAGATACGCAGTATTTT. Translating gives CASSYRGSDTQYF.

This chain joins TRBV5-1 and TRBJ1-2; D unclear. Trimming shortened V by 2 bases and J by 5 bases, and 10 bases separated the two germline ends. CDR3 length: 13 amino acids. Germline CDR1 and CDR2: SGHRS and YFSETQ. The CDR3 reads CASSFGEAYGYTF. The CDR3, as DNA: TGCGCCAGCAGCTTTGGAGAAGCATATGGCTACACCTTC.

This chain's CDR3 is CSVAFRNTEAFF. In DNA form, the CDR3 reads TGCAGCGTCGCCTTTAGGAATACTGAAGCTTTCTTT. This chain joins TRBV29-1 and TRBJ1-1; D remains unclear. Trimming cost V 6 bases and J 5 bases, with 13 bases left between them. The CDR3 loop spans 12 amino acids. Germline V gene sequence: CDR1 SQVTM, CDR2 ANQGSEA. Filled out from reference TRBV29-1 and TRBJ1-1, the complete variable domain reads SAVISQKPSRDICQRGTSLTIQCQVDSQVTMMFWYRQQPGQSLTLIATANQGSEATYESGFVIDKFPISRPNLTFSTLTVSNMSPEDSSIYLCSVAFRNTEAFFGQGTRLTVV.

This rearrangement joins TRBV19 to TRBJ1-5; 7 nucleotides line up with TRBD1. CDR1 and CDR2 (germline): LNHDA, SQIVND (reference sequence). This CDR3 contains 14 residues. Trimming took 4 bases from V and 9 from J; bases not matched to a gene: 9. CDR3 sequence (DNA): TGTGCCAGTAGTAGTGACAGGGCTGGGTCGCCCCAGCATTTT. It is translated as CASSSDRAGSPQHF.

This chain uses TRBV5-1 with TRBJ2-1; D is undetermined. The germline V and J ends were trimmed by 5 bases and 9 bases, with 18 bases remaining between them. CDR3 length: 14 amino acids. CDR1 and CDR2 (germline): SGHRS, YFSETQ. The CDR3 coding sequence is TGCGCCAGCAGTTGGACGGGTACAATGGGTGAGCAGTTCTTC. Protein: CASSWTGTMGEQFF.

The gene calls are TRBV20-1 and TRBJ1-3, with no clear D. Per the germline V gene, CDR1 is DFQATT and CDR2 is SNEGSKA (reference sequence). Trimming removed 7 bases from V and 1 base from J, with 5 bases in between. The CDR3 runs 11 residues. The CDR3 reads CSGTSGNTIYF. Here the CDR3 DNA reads TGCAGTGGGACTTCTGGAAACACCATATATTTT.

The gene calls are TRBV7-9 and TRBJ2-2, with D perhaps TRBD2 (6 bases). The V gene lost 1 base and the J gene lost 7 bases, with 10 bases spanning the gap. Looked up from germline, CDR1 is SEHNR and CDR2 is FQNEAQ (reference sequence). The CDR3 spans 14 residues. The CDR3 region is CASSLDIGSGELFF. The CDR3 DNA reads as TGTGCCAGCAGCTTAGATATCGGGAGCGGGGAGCTGTTTTTT.

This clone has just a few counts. The CDR3 DNA is TGTGCCAGCAGCGAACAGGGGACAGATACGCAGTATTTT. Translating gives CASSEQGTDTQYF. V and J are TRBV11-3 and TRBJ2-3; TRBD1 agrees at 7 bases. The CDR3 covers 13 residues. V lost 5 bases and J lost 3; bases outside the gene matches: 2. Germline-derived CDR1 and CDR2 are SGHNT and YENEEA.

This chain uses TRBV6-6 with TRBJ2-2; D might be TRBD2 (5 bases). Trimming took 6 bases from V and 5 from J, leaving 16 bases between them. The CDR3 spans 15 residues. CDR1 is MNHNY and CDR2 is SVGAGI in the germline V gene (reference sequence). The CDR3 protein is CASRITRDLTGELFF. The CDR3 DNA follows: TGTGCCAGCAGGATCACTAGGGATCTTACCGGGGAGCTGTTTTTT.

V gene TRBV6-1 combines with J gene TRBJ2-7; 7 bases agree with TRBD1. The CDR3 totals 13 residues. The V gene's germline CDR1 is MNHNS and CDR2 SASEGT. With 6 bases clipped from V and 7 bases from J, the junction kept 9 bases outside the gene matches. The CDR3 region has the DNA TGTGCCAGCAGGACCACAGGGGTTCTGGAGCAGTACTTC. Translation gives CASRTTGVLEQYF.

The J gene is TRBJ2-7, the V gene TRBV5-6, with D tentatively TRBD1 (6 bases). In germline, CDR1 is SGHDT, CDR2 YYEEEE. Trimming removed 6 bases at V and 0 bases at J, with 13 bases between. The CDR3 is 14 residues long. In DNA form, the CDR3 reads TGTGCCAGCAATAGAAGGGGGAGCTCCTACGAGCAGTACTTC. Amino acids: CASNRRGSSYEQYF.

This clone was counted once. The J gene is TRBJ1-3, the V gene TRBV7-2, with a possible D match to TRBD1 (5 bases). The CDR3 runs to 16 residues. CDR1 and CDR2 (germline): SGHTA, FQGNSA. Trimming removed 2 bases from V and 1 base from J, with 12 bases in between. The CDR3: CASSLQGLSSGNTIYF. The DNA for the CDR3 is TGTGCCAGCAGCTTACAGGGCCTCTCTTCTGGAAACACCATATATTTT.

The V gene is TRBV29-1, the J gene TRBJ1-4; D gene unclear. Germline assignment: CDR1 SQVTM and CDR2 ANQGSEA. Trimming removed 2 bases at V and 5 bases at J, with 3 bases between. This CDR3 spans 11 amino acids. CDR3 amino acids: CSVERNEKLFF. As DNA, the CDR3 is TGCAGCGTTGAACGAAATGAAAAACTGTTTTTT.

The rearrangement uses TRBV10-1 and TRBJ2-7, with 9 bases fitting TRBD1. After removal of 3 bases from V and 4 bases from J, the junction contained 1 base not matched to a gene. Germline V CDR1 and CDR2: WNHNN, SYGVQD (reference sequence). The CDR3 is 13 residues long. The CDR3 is CASSDGQGYEQYF. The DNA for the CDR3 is TGCGCCAGCAGTGACGGACAGGGGTACGAGCAGTACTTC.

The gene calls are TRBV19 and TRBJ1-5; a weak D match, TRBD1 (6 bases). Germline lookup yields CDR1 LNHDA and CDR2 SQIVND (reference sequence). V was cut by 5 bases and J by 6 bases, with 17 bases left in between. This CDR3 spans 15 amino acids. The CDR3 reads CASSSETGLSQPQHF. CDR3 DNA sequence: TGTGCCAGTAGTTCAGAAACAGGGCTCAGTCAGCCCCAGCATTTT. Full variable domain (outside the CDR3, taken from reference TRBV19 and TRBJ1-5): DGGITQSPKYLFRKEGQNVTLSCEQNLNHDAMYWYRQDPGQGLRLIYYSQIVNDFQKGDIAEGYSVSREKKESFPLTVTSAQKNPTAFYLCASSSETGLSQPQHFGDGTRLSIL.

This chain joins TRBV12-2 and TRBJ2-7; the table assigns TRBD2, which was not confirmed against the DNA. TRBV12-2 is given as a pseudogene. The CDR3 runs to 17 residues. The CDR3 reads CASRLAAGSGHPYEQYF. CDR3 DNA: TGTGCAAGTCGCTTAGCGGCAGGTAGCGGGCACCCCTACGAGCAGTACTTC.